The 32 T cell receptor beta chains in this list originate from one sample, sequenced in a study of graft-versus-host responses after intestinal transplantation. Method: immunoSEQ multiplex PCR; TCRdb's copy keeps in-frame clones and lacks some. The data contain about 19,000 clones, 35% to 40% of them singletons. Sequenced here: alloreactive CD4+ T cells from a mixed lymphocyte reaction culture, sampled before transplantation. The subset was: CFSE-low proliferating T cells sorted from roughly 6-day pre-transplant mixed lymphocyte reaction (GvH or HvG direction). The origin of the receptors is a human patient who was an organ donor for intestinal transplantation.

The chain has TRBV19 and TRBJ1-6; D ambiguous. CDR1 is LNHDA, CDR2 SQIVND, per germline (reference sequence). The CDR3 runs 12 residues. Trimming removed 5 bases from V and 11 bases from J, with 10 bases in between. As DNA, the CDR3 is TGTGCCAGTAGTTCCGGCTACGCACCCCTCCACTTT. This translates into CASSSGYAPLHF.

The chain uses TRBV4-2 and TRBJ2-7; D remains ambiguous. Germline V lookup: CDR1 LGHNA, CDR2 YNFKEQ. V lost 1 base and J 2 bases, leaving 6 bases between the germline ends. This CDR3 is 13 amino acids long. The CDR3: CASSQGTPYEQYF. CDR3 coding DNA: TGTGCCAGCAGCCAAGGCACGCCCTACGAGCAGTACTTC.

This clone was recorded a few times. The chain couples TRBV21-1 to TRBJ2-7; TRBD2 is the table's D call, not checked against the DNA. TRBV21-1 is reported as a pseudogene. The CDR3 is 20 amino acids. In DNA form, the CDR3 reads TGTGCCAGCAGCGGACCCCGGGGCGGTGGGATTACTAGCGGGAGCTACGAGCAGTACTTC. Its protein product is CASSGPRGGGITSGSYEQYF.

The CDR3 reads CATVPLLFPNQPQHF. CDR3 in DNA: TGTGCCACCGTCCCCCTCCTGTTTCCCAATCAGCCCCAGCATTTT. The chain has TRBV6-5 and TRBJ1-5; no clear D. CDR3 length: 15 residues. V was pared by 10 bases and J by 3 bases, with 19 bases between. CDR1 and CDR2 (germline): MNHEY, SVGAGI.

V usage is TRBV6-6 and J usage is TRBJ2-5, with 8 bases identical to TRBD2. Germline CDR1 is MNHNY and CDR2 is SVGAGI (reference sequence). The V segment lost 1 base and the J segment 5 bases; nucleotides outside the gene matches: 6. The CDR3 spans 15 residues. CDR3 protein: CASSYYRGRWETQYF. The CDR3, as DNA: TGTGCCAGCAGTTACTATCGCGGGAGGTGGGAGACCCAGTACTTC.

V is TRBV29-1 and J is TRBJ2-5; D gene uncertain. The CDR3 has 11 amino acids. Germline V CDR1 and CDR2: SQVTM, ANQGSEA. Trimming shortened V by 6 bases and J by 5 bases, and 10 bases separated the two germline ends. The CDR3 loop is CSVLPQETQYF. The CDR3 DNA reads as TGCAGCGTGCTCCCGCAGGAGACCCAGTACTTC.

CDR3 sequence (DNA): TGTGCCAGCAGTCACACACCCTACGAGCAGTACTTC. This gives the protein CASSHTPYEQYF. This sequence joins TRBV28 and TRBJ2-7; D gene ambiguous. The length of the CDR3 is 12 residues. Germline-derived CDR1 and CDR2 are MDHEN and SYDVKM. V lost 5 bases and J lost 2, with 7 bases in between.

The chain has TRBV2 and TRBJ1-2, with 8 positions matching TRBD1. Germline V gene lookup returns CDR1 SNHLY and CDR2 FYNNEI. V shed 3 bases and J 8 bases; nucleotides not matched to a gene: 5. The CDR3 has 13 amino acids. CDR3 region: CASSDLDRAGYTF. The CDR3 region has the DNA TGTGCCAGCAGTGACCTGGACAGGGCAGGCTACACCTTC.

The chain couples TRBV2 to TRBJ2-7, with no clear D. The CDR3 loop spans 16 amino acids. Germline assignment: CDR1 SNHLY and CDR2 FYNNEI. Between the trimmed V and J ends, which lost 3 bases and 2 bases, there was a span of 17 bases. CDR3 sequence reads: CASSEGRASSAYEQYF. The CDR3 nucleotides are TGTGCCAGCAGTGAGGGCCGGGCTAGTTCGGCCTACGAGCAGTACTTC.

This clone is medium-sized (0.01 to 0.1%). The chain is built from TRBV5-1 and TRBJ2-7; D gene unclear. Germline loops: CDR1 SGHRS, CDR2 YFSETQ. V was trimmed by 0 bases and J by 3 bases, leaving 7 bases between them. CDR3 length: 13 amino acids. The CDR3 region is CASSLDPRYEQYF. The CDR3 nucleotides read TGCGCCAGCAGCTTGGACCCACGCTACGAGCAGTACTTC.

By share of the sample, this clone is medium-sized. As DNA, the CDR3 is TGTGCCAGCAGATCTCGGGCTGCCCAAGAGACCCAGTACTTC. Protein sequence: CASRSRAAQETQYF. This chain links TRBV7-2 with TRBJ2-5; the D is unclear. The ends were cut back, 6 bases at V and 1 base at J, with 12 bases in the middle. Germline assignment: CDR1 SGHTA and CDR2 FQGNSA. The CDR3 sequence is 14 residues long.

This clone was counted between two and nine times. The chain combines TRBV18 with TRBJ2-5; no definite D call. From germline, CDR1 is KGHSH and CDR2 LQKENI. The V end was cut by 0 bases, the J end by 2 bases, with 7 bases between. The CDR3 contains 14 residues. Here the CDR3 reads CASSPPSRQETQYF. The CDR3 DNA reads TGTGCCAGCTCACCACCGTCTAGACAAGAGACCCAGTACTTC. Looking up the rest from reference TRBV18 and TRBJ2-5 gives the full variable domain: NAGVMQNPRHLVRRRGQEARLRCSPMKGHSHVYWYRQLPEEGLKFMVYLQKENIIDESGMPKERFSAEFPKEGPSILRIQQVVRGDSAAYFCASSPPSRQETQYFGPGTRLLVL.

This chain links TRBV7-2 with TRBJ2-1, with 13 nucleotides matching TRBD2. The germline V gene encodes CDR1 SGHTA and CDR2 FQGNSA. Trimming took 4 bases from V and 9 from J; bases not matched to a gene: 0. The CDR3 length is 13 residues. The DNA of the CDR3 is TGTGCCAGCAGCTGGACTAGCGGGAGTGAGCAGTTCTTC. This codes for CASSWTSGSEQFF.

The rearrangement uses TRBV11-2 and TRBJ1-2, with D possibly being TRBD1 (5 bases). CDR1 and CDR2 from the germline V gene are SGHAT and FQNNGV. V was clipped by 3 bases and J by 0 bases, with 8 bases between them. The CDR3 runs to 14 residues. Here the CDR3 DNA reads TGTGCCAGCAGCTTTACAGGTTCTAACTATGGCTACACCTTC. Its translation: CASSFTGSNYGYTF.

V and J are TRBV27 and TRBJ2-3; D ambiguous. The V and J ends lost 3 bases and 1 base respectively, with 11 bases between them. This CDR3 comprises 15 residues. Germline V gene data show CDR1 as MNHEY and CDR2 as SMNVEV (reference sequence). The CDR3 nucleotides read TGTGCCAGCAGTTTGGCGTCTGCGGGCACAGATACGCAGTATTTT. As protein: CASSLASAGTDTQYF.

The chain recombines TRBV5-4 with TRBJ2-5; the D gene is possibly TRBD1 (5 bases). The J call may be in error: the DNA end matches TRBJ2-7 better. Germline V lookup: CDR1 SGHNT, CDR2 YYREEE (reference sequence). This CDR3 region has 12 residues. The CDR3 here is CASSLQGYEQYF. The CDR3 DNA sequence: TGTGCCAGCAGCTTGCAGGGCTACGAGCAGTACTTC.

This clone was seen more than once but under ten times. The rearrangement links TRBV13 to TRBJ2-1; D is uncertain. Trimming left V 4 bases short and J 9 bases short, with 16 bases between. Germline CDR1 and CDR2: PRHDT and FYEKMQ (reference sequence). The CDR3 consists of 14 residues. The CDR3 here is CASSSGRVPSEQFF. The CDR3 region has the DNA TGTGCCAGCAGCTCCGGTCGGGTACCCAGTGAGCAGTTCTTC.

V usage is TRBV23-1 and J usage is TRBJ1-1; D possibly corresponds to TRBD1 (5 bases). TRBV23-1 is classed as an ORF, of uncertain function. The V end was cut by 6 bases, the J end by 0 bases, with 11 bases between. CDR3 size: 14 residues. The DNA of the CDR3 is TGCGCCAGCAGCCGGACGGACATGAACACTGAAGCTTTCTTT. This encodes CASSRTDMNTEAFF.

This clone was seen only a few times. The chain recombines TRBV19 with TRBJ2-4, with a weak D call TRBD1 (6 bases). Trimming left V 7 bases short and J 1 base short, with 8 bases between. Germline-derived CDR1 and CDR2 are LNHDA and SQIVND (reference sequence). This CDR3 region has 13 residues. CDR3 amino acids: CASTGVAKNIQYF. DNA of the CDR3: TGTGCCAGTACAGGGGTCGCCAAAAACATTCAGTACTTC.

The V gene is TRBV2, the J gene TRBJ2-2, with D uncertain. V gave up 5 bases and J gave up 0 bases, with 7 bases separating them. The CDR3 loop spans 14 amino acids. The germline gives CDR1 SNHLY, CDR2 FYNNEI. The CDR3 coding sequence is TGTGCCAGCAGTCGGATAGCGAACACCGGGGAGCTGTTTTTT. Translating it yields CASSRIANTGELFF.

This sequence joins TRBV6-5 and TRBJ1-3; perhaps TRBD1 as D (5 bases). CDR3 size: 16 residues. Trimming left V 0 bases short and J 0 bases short, with 9 bases between. Germline values: CDR1 MNHEY, CDR2 SVGAGI. CDR3 in DNA: TGTGCCAGCAGTTACTCTTTCGGGGGCTCTGGAAACACCATATATTTT. As protein: CASSYSFGGSGNTIYF.

This clone has a handful of counts. The V and J genes are TRBV7-2 and TRBJ2-4; a possible D gene is TRBD2 (6 bases). Trimming removed 1 base at V and 8 bases at J, with 6 bases between. The germline V gene encodes CDR1 SGHTA and CDR2 FQGNSA. This CDR3 has 12 residues. CDR3 protein: CASSLGGDIQYF. The CDR3 DNA is TGTGCCAGCAGCTTAGGGGGGGACATTCAGTACTTC.

This clone has a single count. CDR3 region: CASSLAGGRNTDTQYF. CDR3 coding DNA: TGTGCCAGCAGCTTGGCCGGTGGGAGGAACACAGATACGCAGTATTTT. The J gene is TRBJ2-3, the V gene TRBV5-4; D is possibly TRBD2 (6 bases). Trimming shortened V by 0 bases and J by 2 bases, and 13 bases separated the two germline ends. This CDR3 is 16 amino acids long. Per germline, CDR1 SGHNT and CDR2 YYREEE (reference sequence).

This clone was observed a few times. The V call is TRBV2, the J call TRBJ1-2; the D is unclear. CDR3 length: 12 residues. V lost 6 bases to trimming and J lost 8 bases, with 13 bases between them. Per the germline V gene, CDR1 is SNHLY and CDR2 is FYNNEI. The CDR3 sequence is CASSRVRRGYTF. The CDR3, as DNA: TGTGCCAGCAGCCGTGTTCGACGCGGCTACACCTTC.

This chain connects TRBV14 to TRBJ1-3; D is ambiguous. This CDR3 region has 14 residues. The ends were cut back, 4 bases at V and 4 bases at J, with 11 bases in the middle. The germline CDR1 and CDR2 sequences are SGHDN and FVKESK. CDR3 sequence (DNA): TGTGCCAGCAGCCGCCTTGGATTAGGAAACACCATATATTTT. Residues: CASSRLGLGNTIYF.

The chain recombines TRBV5-6 with TRBJ1-2; TRBD1 matches 8 bases. Germline V CDR1 and CDR2: SGHDT, YYEEEE. Losses at the gene ends were 4 bases for V and 8 bases for J; bases not matched to a gene: 7. The CDR3 spans 13 residues. The CDR3 loop is CASSPRGLVGYTF. The CDR3 nucleotides read TGTGCCAGCAGCCCCAGGGGGCTCGTAGGCTACACCTTC.

The CDR3 here is CASSRLGEDYNEQFF. CDR3 nucleotides: TGTGCCAGCAGCCGCCTGGGGGAGGACTACAATGAGCAGTTCTTC. The chain has TRBV6-5 and TRBJ2-1; a possible D gene is TRBD2 (6 bases). The V end lost 6 bases, the J end lost 3 bases, and 15 bases lay between the germline ends. The CDR3 sequence is 15 residues long. Germline values: CDR1 MNHEY, CDR2 SVGAGI.

This clone was seen a few times. The rearrangement uses TRBV5-1 and TRBJ1-3; D is undetermined. The CDR3 length is 14 residues. Deletions cut 0 bases from V and 4 bases from J, with 8 bases between. From germline, CDR1 is SGHRS and CDR2 YFSETQ. This CDR3 is CASSLGEWGNTIYF. Here the CDR3 DNA reads TGCGCCAGCAGCTTGGGTGAATGGGGAAACACCATATATTTT.

This clone was counted a single time. The genes are TRBV11-3 and TRBJ1-2; D remains ambiguous. Trimming shortened V by 5 bases and J by 4 bases, and 23 bases separated the two germline ends. This CDR3 is built from 17 residues. Germline CDR1 SGHNT, CDR2 YENEEA. The CDR3 DNA reads as TGTGCCAGCAGCCACGGCCCCTATCTCGGAAAGACCTATGGCTACACCTTC. This sequence encodes CASSHGPYLGKTYGYTF.

This clone occurred once. V and J are TRBV9 and TRBJ2-1; 13 nucleotides match TRBD2. V shed 5 bases, J shed 8 bases, and the junction held 13 bases outside the gene matches. Germline CDR1 reads SGDLS; CDR2 reads YYNGEE. The CDR3 has 17 residues. Here the CDR3 reads CASSVTSGRAMVDEQFF. The CDR3 nucleotides read TGTGCCAGCAGTGTTACTAGCGGGAGGGCCATGGTGGATGAGCAGTTCTTC. The full variable domain, completed using reference TRBV9 and TRBJ2-1, is DSGVTQTPKHLITATGQRVTLRCSPRSGDLSVYWYQQSLDQGLQFLIQYYNGEERAKGNILERFSAQQFPDLHSELNLSSLELGDSALYFCASSVTSGRAMVDEQFFGPGTRLTVL.

This clone was observed a handful of times. V usage is TRBV7-9 and J usage is TRBJ1-2, with 11 bases that match TRBD1. Looked up from germline, CDR1 is SEHNR and CDR2 is FQNEAQ (reference sequence). The ends lost 3 bases at V and 4 bases at J; junction bases unmatched: 7. The CDR3 runs 16 residues. The CDR3 is CASSLGKDRGPYGYTF. CDR3 nucleotides: TGTGCCAGCAGCTTGGGGAAGGACAGGGGGCCCTATGGCTACACCTTC.

The sample holds a few counts of this clone. CDR3 sequence reads: CASLRLRDTQYF. The CDR3 DNA reads as TGTGCCAGCCTCCGGCTCCGAGATACGCAGTATTTT. The V call is TRBV6-4, the J call TRBJ2-3; no clear D. Trimming pared 8 bases from V and 5 bases from J, leaving 11 bases between. Germline loops: CDR1 MRHNA, CDR2 SNTAGT. The CDR3 has 12 amino acids.